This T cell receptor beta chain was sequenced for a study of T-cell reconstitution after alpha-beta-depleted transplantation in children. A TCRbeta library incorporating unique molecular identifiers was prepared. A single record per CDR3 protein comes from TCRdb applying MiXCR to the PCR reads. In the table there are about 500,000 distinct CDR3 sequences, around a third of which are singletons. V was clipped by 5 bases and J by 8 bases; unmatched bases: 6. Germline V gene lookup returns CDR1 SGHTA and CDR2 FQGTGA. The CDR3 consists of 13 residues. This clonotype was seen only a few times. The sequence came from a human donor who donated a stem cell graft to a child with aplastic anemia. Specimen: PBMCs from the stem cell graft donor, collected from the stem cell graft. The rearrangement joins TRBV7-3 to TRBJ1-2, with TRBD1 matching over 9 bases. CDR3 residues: CASSPGTGIGYTF. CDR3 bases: TGTGCCAGCAGCCCCGGGACAGGGATCGGCTACACCTTC.